One TCR beta chain is described in this entry. What it binds is unknown. These data come from a study of cytomegalovirus exposure and HLA in healthy donors. Findings and limits, study-wide: Later analysis identified a missense DCLRE1C variant that was linked to TCR beta V- and J-gene trimming.

Vbeta (60) and Jbeta (13) primers were used in the PCR. Only in-frame clones appear in the TCRdb table, and some are missing; sequencing was by immunoSEQ multiplex PCR. This table has tens of thousands of clones, roughly 70% appearing once. The origin of this receptor is a man aged 50 to 60 in good health and CMV-seronegative. Sequencing was carried out using PBMCs.

CDR3 loop: CASTQGRNYGYTF. The CDR3 DNA reads as TGTGCCAGCACACAGGGGAGGAACTATGGCTACACCTTC. The chain recombines TRBV6-6 with TRBJ1-2, with 7 bases identical to TRBD1. This CDR3 has 13 amino acids. Per germline, CDR1 MNHNY and CDR2 SVGAGI (reference sequence). After removal of 7 bases from V and 2 bases from J, the junction contained 4 bases not matched to a gene.